Shown below are 15 T cell receptor beta chains from a single sample sequenced in a study of shared clonotypes between healthy human individuals. TCRdb's copy holds only in-frame clones and misses some; the assay was immunoSEQ multiplex PCR. This table holds 1 million to 1.3 million clones, about four fifths found once. The sample comprised memory CD4+ T cells from PBMCs. Subset meaning: CD45RA-negative fraction. The receptors come from a man younger than 35 in good health. Some clones in this sample may be carry-over from other donors' samples.

The chain links TRBV10-3 to TRBJ2-4; possibly TRBD1 for D (6 bases). V dropped 0 bases and J dropped 7 bases, with 7 bases sitting between them. The CDR3 has 13 residues. Germline CDR1 ENHRY, CDR2 SYGVKD. The CDR3 DNA reads as TGTGCCATCAGTGAGTCAACAGGGAACATTCAGTACTTC. Its protein is CAISESTGNIQYF.

This rearrangement joins TRBV4-2 to TRBJ1-5; D is perhaps TRBD1 (6 bases). Germline CDR1 is LGHNA and CDR2 is YNFKEQ. Trimming pared 1 base from V and 6 bases from J, leaving 19 bases between. This CDR3 region has 17 residues. CDR3 nucleotide sequence: TGTGCCAGCAGCCAAGGGAGGTCCGGGGGCTTAGGTCAGCCCCAGCATTTT. Protein sequence: CASSQGRSGGLGQPQHF.

This clone was seen only a few times. The V call is TRBV14, the J call TRBJ1-2; TRBD1 agrees at 11 bases. CDR3 length: 14 residues. Germline CDR1 and CDR2: SGHDN and FVKESK. V was clipped by 6 bases and J by 4 bases; unmatched bases: 4. CDR3 in DNA: TGTGCCAGCAGGCGAGGACAGGGGGCCTATGGCTACACCTTC. Amino acid sequence: CASRRGQGAYGYTF.

V usage is TRBV6-1 and J usage is TRBJ2-2; D uncertain. Looked up from germline, CDR1 is MNHNS and CDR2 is SASEGT. Trimming removed 7 bases at V and 6 bases at J, with 12 bases between. The CDR3 contains 13 residues. CDR3 sequence (DNA): TGTGCCAGCACCCGGGCTCGGTCCGGGGAGCTGTTTTTT. Translating it yields CASTRARSGELFF.

This clone was seen a single time. The rearrangement joins TRBV30 to TRBJ2-1; 7 bases map to TRBD1. The CDR3 contains 13 residues. Germline V gene sequence: CDR1 GTSNPN, CDR2 SVGIG (reference sequence). The CDR3 loop is CALDRQYYNEQFF. Written as DNA, the CDR3 is TGTGCTTTGGACAGGCAGTACTACAATGAGCAGTTCTTC. The whole variable domain, filled in from reference TRBV30 and TRBJ2-1, reads SQTIHQWPATLVQPVGSPLSLECTVEGTSNPNLYWYRQAAGRGLQLLFYSVGIGQISSEVPQNLSASRPQDRQFILSSKKLLLSDSGFYLCALDRQYYNEQFFGPGTRLTVL.

The chain uses TRBV19 and TRBJ1-2; tentative D call: TRBD1 (5 bases). The V end lost 6 bases, the J end lost 4 bases, and 9 bases lay between the germline ends. Germline V gene data show CDR1 as LNHDA and CDR2 as SQIVND (reference sequence). The CDR3 is 12 residues long. The CDR3 region is CASSGAFYGYTF. Written as DNA, the CDR3 is TGTGCCAGTAGCGGGGCGTTCTATGGCTACACCTTC.

The chain couples TRBV4-1 to TRBJ2-2; D is possibly TRBD1 (5 bases). The V end was cut by 0 bases, the J end by 11 bases, with 25 bases between. Germline V gene sequence: CDR1 MGHRA, CDR2 YSYEKL. The CDR3 is 18 residues long. The CDR3 nucleotides are TGCGCCAGCAGCCAAGATCTTGGGGCCAGCCGAACCCAATTCGAGCTGTTTTTT. Its translation: CASSQDLGASRTQFELFF.

The chain uses TRBV30 and TRBJ2-3; 7 positions agree with TRBD2. The CDR3 contains 14 residues. Losses at the gene ends were 4 bases for V and 1 base for J; bases not matched to a gene: 5. Germline CDR1 and CDR2: GTSNPN and SVGIG (reference sequence). In nucleotides, the CDR3 is TGTGCCTGGAACTGGGACTATGGCACAGATACGCAGTATTTT. It yields the protein CAWNWDYGTDTQYF.

The chain uses TRBV10-2 and TRBJ2-1; no definite D call. V lost 7 bases, J lost 1 base, and 8 bases lay in between. The CDR3 length is 13 residues. The germline V gene has CDR1 WSHSY and CDR2 SAAADI. CDR3 loop: CASNPGSYNEQFF. The CDR3 coding sequence is TGCGCCAGCAACCCTGGGTCCTACAATGAGCAGTTCTTC.

On this clone: The sample carries other DNA sequences with the same CDR3. The chain has TRBV28 and TRBJ1-1; D remains unclear. Germline V CDR1 and CDR2: MDHEN, SYDVKM. Between the trimmed V and J ends, which lost 5 bases and 1 base, there was a span of 14 bases. The length of the CDR3 is 15 residues. This CDR3 is CASSPRGSPNTEAFF. The CDR3, as DNA: TGTGCCAGCAGTCCCCGGGGATCCCCGAACACTGAAGCTTTCTTT. Full variable domain (remainder filled in from reference TRBV28 and TRBJ1-1): DVKVTQSSRYLVKRTGEKVFLECVQDMDHENMFWYRQDPGLGLRLIYFSYDVKMKEKGDIPEGYSVSREKKERFSLILESASTNQTSMYLCASSPRGSPNTEAFFGQGTRLTVV.

This clone was observed once. The J gene is TRBJ1-2, the V gene TRBV7-9; D uncertain. V shed 2 bases and J shed 3 bases, with 7 bases lying between them. CDR3 size: 13 residues. Germline assignment: CDR1 SEHNR and CDR2 FQNEAQ (reference sequence). CDR3 region: CASSLRQDYGYTF. The CDR3 DNA follows: TGTGCCAGCAGCTTAAGGCAAGACTATGGCTACACCTTC.

J is TRBJ2-3 and V is TRBV6-6; D uncertain. This CDR3 region has 15 residues. The V end lost 2 bases, the J end lost 1 base, and 10 bases lay between the germline ends. Germline V gene sequence: CDR1 MNHNY, CDR2 SVGAGI (reference sequence). As DNA, the CDR3 is TGTGCCAGCAGTTACGGGTCAGGAGGCACAGATACGCAGTATTTT. Its translation is CASSYGSGGTDTQYF.

As for this clone: This likely came from a read error, as a far larger clone is one base away. The chain is built from TRBV18 and TRBJ2-7, with D perhaps matching TRBD2 (6 bases). This CDR3 comprises 14 residues. V lost 4 bases and J 0 bases, leaving 10 bases between the germline ends. Germline V lookup: CDR1 KGHSH, CDR2 LQKENI. The CDR3 spells CASSLGGASYEQYF. The CDR3 DNA reads as TGTGCCAGCTCACTTGGCGGGGCCTCCTACGAGCAGTACTTC.

The genes are TRBV2 and TRBJ2-1; D is possibly TRBD2 (5 bases). The CDR3 runs to 14 residues. Trimming removed 2 bases at V and 6 bases at J, with 11 bases between. The germline V gene encodes CDR1 SNHLY and CDR2 FYNNEI. CDR3 residues: CASSELFGGNEQFF. The CDR3 DNA sequence: TGTGCCAGCAGTGAATTATTTGGAGGCAATGAGCAGTTCTTC.

The chain uses TRBV7-3 and TRBJ2-1, with TRBD2 matching 12 bases. Germline lookup yields CDR1 SGHTA and CDR2 FQGTGA. This CDR3 region has 15 residues. The V gene end was trimmed by 5 bases and the J gene end by 9 bases; junction bases not matched to a gene: 8. In nucleotides, the CDR3 is TGTGCCAGCAGCCAGACTAGCGGGAGCTGGAGTGAGCAGTTCTTC. Translation: CASSQTSGSWSEQFF.